A selection of T cell receptor beta chains follows, all from one sample in a study of response to subunit inactivated influenza vaccine. TCRdb recomputed calls from the RT-PCR reads with MiXCR, one row per CDR3 protein. The sample has around 790,000 distinct CDR3 sequences, 21% seen once. The sequencing here drew on PBMCs from blood, taken approximately 5 days after vaccination. These receptors were obtained from a man in his forties or fifties who received an inactivated influenza vaccine. CDR3s include the opening cysteine and the closing phenylalanine or tryptophan. The order of the fields is V gene, D gene, J gene, clone size, CDR3 DNA, CDR3 protein. A D gene is named only where the DNA matches it firmly. A clone size is listed for some rows: how often the clone was seen (once, few, many), or a class if it is expanded.

v_gene: TRBV5-1; d_gene: .; j_gene: TRBJ2-7; abundance: .; CDR3nt: TGCGCCAGCAGCTTGGGGGTAGTGGGAAACGAGCAGTACTTC; CDR3aa: CASSLGVVGNEQYF
v_gene: TRBV20-1; d_gene: .; j_gene: TRBJ2-1; abundance: .; CDR3nt: TGCAGTGCAGAAGACGCAGGGAGGGAGCAGTTCTTC; CDR3aa: CSAEDAGREQFF
v_gene: TRBV12-3/TRBV12-4; d_gene: .; j_gene: TRBJ1-2; abundance: many; CDR3nt: TGTGCCAGCAGTTTATCGCCAGGGGCTGGCTACACCTTC; CDR3aa: CASSLSPGAGYTF
v_gene: TRBV5-1; d_gene: TRBD2; j_gene: TRBJ2-5; abundance: few; CDR3nt: TGCGCCAGCAGCTGGACTAGCGGGCAAGAGACCCAGTACTTC; CDR3aa: CASSWTSGQETQYF
v_gene: TRBV6-2/TRBV6-3; d_gene: TRBD2; j_gene: TRBJ2-1; abundance: many; CDR3nt: TGTGCCAGCAGTATTAGCGGGACCTTCTACAATGAGCAGTTCTTC; CDR3aa: CASSISGTFYNEQFF
v_gene: TRBV6-2/TRBV6-3; d_gene: .; j_gene: TRBJ2-7; abundance: few; CDR3nt: TGTGCCAGCAGTTATTATCGGTCCTACGAGCAGTACTTC; CDR3aa: CASSYYRSYEQYF
v_gene: TRBV5-1; d_gene: TRBD2; j_gene: TRBJ2-1; abundance: few; CDR3nt: TGCGCCAGCAGCTTGCGGGGGGAGAAATACAATGAGCAGTTCTTC; CDR3aa: CASSLRGEKYNEQFF
v_gene: TRBV24-1; d_gene: .; j_gene: TRBJ2-3; abundance: .; CDR3nt: TGTGCCACCAGTGATAACAGGGACACAGATACGCAGTATTTT; CDR3aa: CATSDNRDTDTQYF
v_gene: TRBV2; d_gene: .; j_gene: TRBJ2-7; abundance: .; CDR3nt: TGTGCCAGCACCGGATTTTTTGATGAGCAGTACTTC; CDR3aa: CASTGFFDEQYF
v_gene: TRBV9; d_gene: TRBD1; j_gene: TRBJ2-5; abundance: few; CDR3nt: TGTGCCAGCAGCGTAGGGATGGGGACAGTACAAGAGACCCAGTACTTC; CDR3aa: CASSVGMGTVQETQYF
v_gene: TRBV12-3/TRBV12-4; d_gene: TRBD2; j_gene: TRBJ2-1; abundance: .; CDR3nt: TGTGCCAGCAGTTTTCCGGGGGGGTTCGGGAGTAGCTCCTACAATGAGCAGTTCTTC; CDR3aa: CASSFPGGFGSSSYNEQFF
v_gene: TRBV12-3/TRBV12-4; d_gene: TRBD1; j_gene: TRBJ2-2; abundance: .; CDR3nt: TGTGCCAGCAGTTTAGCGACAGGGAAGAACACCGGGGAGCTGTTTTTT; CDR3aa: CASSLATGKNTGELFF
v_gene: TRBV12-3/TRBV12-4; d_gene: .; j_gene: TRBJ1-1; abundance: .; CDR3nt: TGTGCCAGCAGGGAAAACACTGAAGCTTTCTTT; CDR3aa: CASRENTEAFF